These 25 T cell receptor beta chains were all obtained from the same sample, sequenced in a study of radiation and T cells in renal cell carcinoma. Sample time point: blood 4 weeks post-SBRT, at nephrectomy. As for treatment: 15 Gy SBRT to primary tumor, nephrectomy 4 weeks later. The assay was immunoSEQ multiplex PCR, and TCRdb's table has in-frame clones only and misses some. The table lists about 74,000 clones, 80% to 90% of them singletons. The starting material was blood, obtained from a patient whose treatment included radiotherapy and nephrectomy. The receptors shown here come from a woman in her 70s with renal cell carcinoma.

The chain joins TRBV30 to TRBJ2-7; 8 bases agree with TRBD1. Per the germline V gene, CDR1 is GTSNPN and CDR2 is SVGIG (reference sequence). This CDR3 has 14 residues. The J segment lost 4 bases and the V segment lost 2 bases, leaving 7 bases of the junction unmatched. CDR3 nucleotides: TGTGCCTGGAGTCAACGGACAGGGAGGTACGAGCAGTACTTC. Translated: CAWSQRTGRYEQYF. The variable domain in full, with the rest retrieved from reference TRBV30 and TRBJ2-7, is SQTIHQWPATLVQPVGSPLSLECTVEGTSNPNLYWYRQAAGRGLQLLFYSVGIGQISSEVPQNLSASRPQDRQFILSSKKLLLSDSGFYLCAWSQRTGRYEQYFGPGTRLTVT.

The gene calls are TRBV21-1 and TRBJ2-2; TRBD1 was called by the table and not checked on the DNA. TRBV21-1 is deemed a pseudogene. The CDR3 spans 21 residues. The chain's CDR3 is CASSKWRTGGAFLSYHGELFF. The CDR3 nucleotides read TGTGCCAGCAGCAAATGGAGGACAGGGGGCGCATTTTTAAGTTACCACGGGGAGCTGTTTTTT.

V is TRBV5-1 and J is TRBJ1-1, with unresolved D. Trimming shortened V by 0 bases and J by 4 bases, and 10 bases separated the two germline ends. CDR1 and CDR2 (germline): SGHRS, YFSETQ. CDR3 length: 14 amino acids. Here the CDR3 reads CASSLGPDITEAFF. The CDR3 DNA sequence: TGCGCCAGCAGCTTGGGACCTGATATCACTGAAGCTTTCTTT. Variable domain in full (rest from reference TRBV5-1 and TRBJ1-1): KAGVTQTPRYLIKTRGQQVTLSCSPISGHRSVSWYQQTPGQGLQFLFEYFSETQRNKGNFPGRFSGRQFSNSRSEMNVSTLELGDSALYLCASSLGPDITEAFFGQGTRLTVV.

Concerning this clone: Other DNA sequences from this sample encode an identical CDR3 as well. The chain's CDR3 is CASSPPNQPQHF. The CDR3 DNA reads TGTGCCAGCAGTCCCCCCAATCAGCCCCAGCATTTT. The chain uses TRBV28 and TRBJ1-5, with D hard to call. Trimming shortened V by 5 bases and J by 3 bases, and 5 bases separated the two germline ends. Germline V gene sequence: CDR1 MDHEN, CDR2 SYDVKM. The CDR3 covers 12 residues.

The chain recombines TRBV30 with TRBJ1-1, with TRBD1 identical over 9 bases. With V trimmed by 5 bases and J by 1 base, 11 bases remained unmatched. Germline loops: CDR1 GTSNPN, CDR2 SVGIG (reference sequence). This CDR3 region has 16 residues. The CDR3 loop is CAWLATGGGRNTEAFF. In DNA, the CDR3 is TGTGCCTGGCTTGCTACAGGGGGCGGGAGGAACACTGAAGCTTTCTTT.

The chain is built from TRBV19 and TRBJ1-3, with TRBD1 matching 7 bases. Germline V gene sequence: CDR1 LNHDA, CDR2 SQIVND (reference sequence). The CDR3 has 18 residues. The ends lost 5 bases at V and 1 base at J; junction bases unmatched: 14. CDR3 nucleotides: TGTGCCAGTAGTTTCCCGGGACAGCGGAAAAATTCTGGAAACACCATATATTTT. This codes for CASSFPGQRKNSGNTIYF.

About this clone itself: Other DNA sequences within the sample encode an identical CDR3. The genes are TRBV5-1 and TRBJ1-5; 8 bases match TRBD1. Trimming removed 0 bases from V and 4 bases from J; junction bases left unmatched: 3. Germline V gives CDR1 SGHRS, CDR2 YFSETQ. The CDR3 is made up of 15 amino acids. The CDR3: CASSLGGDRNQPQHF. The DNA of the CDR3 is TGCGCCAGCAGCTTGGGTGGGGACAGGAATCAGCCCCAGCATTTT.

V usage is TRBV10-3 and J usage is TRBJ2-1, with D hard to call. This CDR3 comprises 14 residues. V was shortened by 4 bases and J by 5 bases, with 12 bases between the two germline ends. Germline V gene sequence: CDR1 ENHRY, CDR2 SYGVKD. CDR3 bases: TGTGCCATCAGTGTTAGGATAGAGGACAATGAGCAGTTCTTC. This translates into CAISVRIEDNEQFF.

V is TRBV9 and J is TRBJ1-4; no clear D. Trimming left V 1 base short and J 8 bases short, with 9 bases between. The length of the CDR3 is 13 residues. Per germline, CDR1 SGDLS and CDR2 YYNGEE. The CDR3 protein is CASSVIPGEKLFF. The DNA for the CDR3 is TGTGCCAGCAGCGTAATCCCCGGGGAAAAACTGTTTTTT.

The CDR3 nucleotides read TGTGCCAGCAGTTCCCTTGGAGTCAGCGAGCAGTACTTC. This translates into CASSSLGVSEQYF. V usage is TRBV28 and J usage is TRBJ2-7; D is uncertain. This CDR3 has 13 amino acids. Germline loops: CDR1 MDHEN, CDR2 SYDVKM. V lost 4 bases and J lost 6, with 13 bases in between.

The gene calls are TRBV28 and TRBJ2-2, with D perhaps TRBD1 (5 bases). V lost 3 bases, J lost 1 base, and 12 bases lay in between. The CDR3 totals 16 residues. Per the germline V gene, CDR1 is MDHEN and CDR2 is SYDVKM. CDR3 bases: TGTGCCAGCAGTTTTTCTCGGACAAAGAACACCGGGGAGCTGTTTTTT. Residues: CASSFSRTKNTGELFF.

This rearrangement joins TRBV5-1 to TRBJ2-2; D is unclear. V was clipped by 0 bases and J by 0 bases, with 15 bases between them. The CDR3 runs 18 residues. Looked up from germline, CDR1 is SGHRS and CDR2 is YFSETQ. This CDR3 is CASSLGPGFVANTGELFF. CDR3 nucleotides: TGCGCCAGCAGCTTGGGTCCAGGTTTTGTAGCGAACACCGGGGAGCTGTTTTTT.

The rearrangement links TRBV29-1 to TRBJ2-1; 12 nucleotides line up with TRBD1. Germline lookup yields CDR1 SQVTM and CDR2 ANQGSEA. The CDR3 contains 14 residues. V dropped 6 bases and J dropped 2; count of bases not matched to a gene: 2. The CDR3 DNA reads TGCAGCGTGAGGGACAGGGGGCCCTACAATGAGCAGTTCTTC. The encoded protein is CSVRDRGPYNEQFF.

The chain uses TRBV15 and TRBJ2-5; no definite D call. Germline CDR1 reads LNHNV; CDR2 reads YYDKDF (reference sequence). The CDR3 totals 11 residues. Trimming pared 8 bases from V and 7 bases from J, leaving 11 bases between. The CDR3 DNA follows: TGTGCCACCGGTCCGCTCGGGACCCAGTACTTC. Its protein product is CATGPLGTQYF. Full variable domain (remainder filled in from reference TRBV15 and TRBJ2-5): DAMVIQNPRYQVTQFGKPVTLSCSQTLNHNVMYWYQQKSSQAPKLLFHYYDKDFNNEADTPDNFQSRRPNTSFCFLDIRSPGLGDTAMYLCATGPLGTQYFGPGTRLLVL.

The rearrangement uses TRBV28 and TRBJ1-5, with D hard to call. This CDR3 has 16 residues. The V end was cut by 0 bases, the J end by 2 bases, with 11 bases between. Looked up from germline, CDR1 is MDHEN and CDR2 is SYDVKM. The CDR3 protein is CASSLWGGKGNQPQHF. Written as DNA, the CDR3 is TGTGCCAGCAGTTTATGGGGAGGGAAGGGCAATCAGCCCCAGCATTTT. Supplemented by reference TRBV28 and TRBJ1-5, the full variable domain reads DVKVTQSSRYLVKRTGEKVFLECVQDMDHENMFWYRQDPGLGLRLIYFSYDVKMKEKGDIPEGYSVSREKKERFSLILESASTNQTSMYLCASSLWGGKGNQPQHFGDGTRLSIL.

The chain uses TRBV5-4 and TRBJ2-3; 7 bases fit TRBD1. This CDR3 contains 14 residues. J was trimmed by 0 bases and V by 5 bases; bases with no gene match: 3. CDR1 and CDR2 from the germline V gene are SGHNT and YYREEE (reference sequence). The CDR3 protein is CASRQGFSTDTQYF. The CDR3 nucleotides read TGTGCCAGCAGACAGGGGTTTAGCACAGATACGCAGTATTTT.

The V and J genes are TRBV11-2 and TRBJ2-7, with 10 bases that match TRBD1. The germline V gene encodes CDR1 SGHAT and CDR2 FQNNGV. The V gene end was trimmed by 3 bases and the J gene end by 4 bases; junction bases not matched to a gene: 6. The CDR3 covers 15 residues. CDR3: CASSFPTGGLYEQYF. CDR3 DNA: TGTGCCAGCAGCTTCCCGACAGGGGGCTTATACGAGCAGTACTTC.

The chain joins TRBV28 to TRBJ2-2; D is perhaps TRBD2 (6 bases). This CDR3 comprises 14 residues. Germline V gene lookup returns CDR1 MDHEN and CDR2 SYDVKM. The germline V and J ends were trimmed by 6 bases and 1 base, with 9 bases remaining between them. The CDR3: CASRSGRNTGELFF. For the CDR3, the DNA is TGTGCCAGCAGGTCCGGGAGGAACACCGGGGAGCTGTTTTTT.

This sequence joins TRBV6-6 and TRBJ1-5; TRBD1 might be the D (5 bases). The CDR3 has 15 amino acids. V was clipped by 5 bases and J by 0 bases, with 11 bases between them. Germline V gene sequence: CDR1 MNHNY, CDR2 SVGAGI (reference sequence). CDR3 loop: CASSPTDSSNQPQHF. The CDR3 DNA reads as TGTGCCAGCAGTCCGACAGACAGTAGCAATCAGCCCCAGCATTTT.

DNA of the CDR3: TGTGCCAGCAGCTTAAGTAGTTCTCCGTACAATGAGCAGTTCTTC. Translated, it gives CASSLSSSPYNEQFF. V usage is TRBV11-3 and J usage is TRBJ2-1; D call uncertain. The CDR3 length is 15 residues. From germline, CDR1 is SGHNT and CDR2 YENEEA. V lost 2 bases and J 4 bases, leaving 12 bases between the germline ends.

The chain is built from TRBV12-2 and TRBJ1-1; whether TRBD1, the table's D call, matches the DNA was not checked. TRBV12-2 is recorded as a pseudogene. The CDR3 runs 14 residues. CDR3 sequence reads: CASRPYRGPTEAFF. The CDR3 nucleotides are TGTGCAAGTCGCCCTTACAGGGGCCCCACTGAAGCTTTCTTT.

In this sample, this clone turned up a few times. V usage is TRBV9 and J usage is TRBJ1-4; 7 bases match TRBD1. Per germline, CDR1 SGDLS and CDR2 YYNGEE. With V trimmed by 1 base and J by 7 bases, 4 bases remained unmatched. The CDR3 totals 14 residues. The CDR3: CASSVQGVGEKLFF. The CDR3 coding sequence is TGTGCCAGCAGCGTACAGGGGGTAGGTGAAAAACTGTTTTTT.

J is TRBJ1-5 and V is TRBV19, with D possibly being TRBD1 (5 bases). The CDR3 runs 14 residues. The V and J ends lost 7 bases and 0 bases respectively, with 10 bases between them. In germline, CDR1 is LNHDA, CDR2 SQIVND (reference sequence). CDR3 DNA sequence: TGTGCCAGTAATCAGGGAAATAGCAATCAGCCCCAGCATTTT. Amino acids: CASNQGNSNQPQHF.

The genes are TRBV4-1 and TRBJ1-2; the D is unclear. The V gene's germline CDR1 is MGHRA and CDR2 YSYEKL. The CDR3 runs 14 residues. V was shortened by 1 base and J by 4 bases, with 10 bases between the two germline ends. The CDR3 is CASSQVKGLYGYTF. The CDR3 DNA follows: TGCGCCAGCAGCCAAGTCAAAGGGCTCTATGGCTACACCTTC.

This clone was counted a single time. The chain combines TRBV2 with TRBJ2-2; 7 bases agree with TRBD2. The germline V gene has CDR1 SNHLY and CDR2 FYNNEI. V lost 8 bases and J lost 4; bases outside the gene matches: 4. This CDR3 spans 13 amino acids. The CDR3 DNA sequence: TGTGCCAGCGGGAGGGAGGTCACCGGGGAGCTGTTTTTT. Its translation: CASGREVTGELFF. Looking up the rest from reference TRBV2 and TRBJ2-2 gives the full variable domain: EPEVTQTPSHQVTQMGQEVILRCVPISNHLYFYWYRQILGQKVEFLVSFYNNEISEKSEIFDDQFSVERPDGSNFTLKIRSTKLEDSAMYFCASGREVTGELFFGEGSRLTVL.